The sequence of this TCR beta chain was determined in a study of CD8 T cells in ankylosing spondylitis. Study-wide findings and caveats: Roughly eight highly homologous variants made up a TCR beta motif that seemed to typify ankylosing spondylitis blood. Prior literature has documented some motif variants in synovial fluid and blood from reactive arthritis. Disease-associated clones were CD8+ and fairly uncommon in peripheral blood.

Germline loops: CDR1 SGHTA, CDR2 FQGNSA. V lost 2 bases, J lost 4 bases, and 10 bases stayed unmatched. The CDR3 totals 16 residues. This clonotype occurred many times. Its specificity is unknown. Molecular-barcoded quantitative 5'-RACE produced these TCR beta libraries. TCRdb redid the calling of the 5' RACE reads with MiXCR, one entry per CDR3 protein. The sample holds 230,000 or so distinct CDR3 sequences; more than 15% are singletons and the top ten take around a third. This TCR was sampled from a male donor with ankylosing spondylitis or in good health (not recorded which). Material for sequencing was blood, either unsorted or a sorted T cell fraction (not recorded which). This chain joins TRBV7-2 and TRBJ2-7; TRBD2 matches 8 bases. Written as DNA, the CDR3 is TGTGCCAGCAGCTTAACCACTAGCGGCAATTCATACGAGCAGTACTTC. It yields the protein CASSLTTSGNSYEQYF.